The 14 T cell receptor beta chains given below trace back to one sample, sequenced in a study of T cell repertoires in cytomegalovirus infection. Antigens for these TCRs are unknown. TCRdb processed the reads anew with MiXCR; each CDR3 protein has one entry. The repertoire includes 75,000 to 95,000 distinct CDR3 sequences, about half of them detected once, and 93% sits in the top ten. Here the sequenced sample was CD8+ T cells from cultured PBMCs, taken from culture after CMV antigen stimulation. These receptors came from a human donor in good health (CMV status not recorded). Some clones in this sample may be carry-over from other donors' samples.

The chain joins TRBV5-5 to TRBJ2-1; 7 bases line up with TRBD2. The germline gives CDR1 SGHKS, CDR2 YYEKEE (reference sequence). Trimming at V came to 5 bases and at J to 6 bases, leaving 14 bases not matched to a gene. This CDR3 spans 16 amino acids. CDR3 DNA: TGTGCCAGCAGTCCTTTCCGGGCGGGAGTGGGCAATGAGCAGTTCTTC. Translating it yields CASSPFRAGVGNEQFF.

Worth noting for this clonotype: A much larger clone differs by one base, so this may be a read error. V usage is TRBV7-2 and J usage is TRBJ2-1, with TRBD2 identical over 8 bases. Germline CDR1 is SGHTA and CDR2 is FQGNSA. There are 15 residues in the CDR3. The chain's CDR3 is CASSVAGSRHNEQFF. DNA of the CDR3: TGTGCCAGCAGCGTAGCGGGGTCCCGCCACAATGAGCAGTTCTTC.

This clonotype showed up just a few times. The CDR3 DNA is TGTGCCAGCAGGCGGGACAGGGACCCGAACACCGGGGAGCTGTTTTTT. It specifies CASRRDRDPNTGELFF. This rearrangement joins TRBV6-8 to TRBJ2-2; 9 bases agree with TRBD1. The J segment lost 0 bases and the V segment lost 6 bases, leaving 5 bases of the junction unmatched. The CDR3 is 16 residues long. The germline gives CDR1 MNHGY, CDR2 SAAAGT.

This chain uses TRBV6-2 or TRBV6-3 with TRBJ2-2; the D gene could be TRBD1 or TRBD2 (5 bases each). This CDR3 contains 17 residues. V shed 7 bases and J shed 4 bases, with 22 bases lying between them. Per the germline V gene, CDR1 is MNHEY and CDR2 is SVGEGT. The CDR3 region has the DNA TGTGCCAGCACCCCACGGAATGTACGAGGGGCCACCGGGGAGCTGTTTTTT. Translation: CASTPRNVRGATGELFF.

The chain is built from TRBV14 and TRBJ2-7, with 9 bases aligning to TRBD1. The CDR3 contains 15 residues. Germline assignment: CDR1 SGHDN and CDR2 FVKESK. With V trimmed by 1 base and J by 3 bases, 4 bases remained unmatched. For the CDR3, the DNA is TGTGCCAGCAGCCAAGGGACAGGGGATTTCTACGAGCAGTACTTC. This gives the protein CASSQGTGDFYEQYF.

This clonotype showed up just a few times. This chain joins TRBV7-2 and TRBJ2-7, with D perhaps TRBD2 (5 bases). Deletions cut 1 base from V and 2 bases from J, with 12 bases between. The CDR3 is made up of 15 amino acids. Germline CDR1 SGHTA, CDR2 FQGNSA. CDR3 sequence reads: CASSLGEGPTYEQYF. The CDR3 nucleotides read TGTGCCAGCAGCTTAGGAGAGGGCCCTACCTACGAGCAGTACTTC.

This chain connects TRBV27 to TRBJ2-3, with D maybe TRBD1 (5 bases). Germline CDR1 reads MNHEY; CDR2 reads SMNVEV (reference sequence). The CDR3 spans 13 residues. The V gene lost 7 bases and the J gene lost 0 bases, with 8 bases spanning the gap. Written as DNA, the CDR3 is TGTGCCAGCATGCCAGGGAGCACAGATACGCAGTATTTT. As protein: CASMPGSTDTQYF.

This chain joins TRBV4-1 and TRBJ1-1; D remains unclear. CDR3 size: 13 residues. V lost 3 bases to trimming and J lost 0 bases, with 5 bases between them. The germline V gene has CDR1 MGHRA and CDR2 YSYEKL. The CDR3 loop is CASSQAVNTEAFF. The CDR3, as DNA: TGCGCCAGCAGCCAGGCAGTGAACACTGAAGCTTTCTTT.

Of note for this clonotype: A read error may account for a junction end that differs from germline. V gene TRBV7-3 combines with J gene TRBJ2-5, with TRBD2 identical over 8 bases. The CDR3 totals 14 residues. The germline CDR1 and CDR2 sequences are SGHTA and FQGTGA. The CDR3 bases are TGTGCCAGCAGCTTAAGAGGGGGACTAGAGGCCCAGTACTTC. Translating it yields CASSLRGGLEAQYF.

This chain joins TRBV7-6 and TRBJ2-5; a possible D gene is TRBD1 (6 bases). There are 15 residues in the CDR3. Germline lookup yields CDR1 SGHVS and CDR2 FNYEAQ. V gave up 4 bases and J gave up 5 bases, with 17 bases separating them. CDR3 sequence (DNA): TGTGCCAGCAGCTCGCACAGGGTTTCGCAGGAGACCCAGTACTTC. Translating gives CASSSHRVSQETQYF.

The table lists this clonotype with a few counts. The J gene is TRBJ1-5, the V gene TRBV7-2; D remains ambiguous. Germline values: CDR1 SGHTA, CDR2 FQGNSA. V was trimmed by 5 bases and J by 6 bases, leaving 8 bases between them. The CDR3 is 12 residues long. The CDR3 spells CASSLWGQPQHF. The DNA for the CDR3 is TGTGCCAGCAGCCTCTGGGGTCAGCCCCAGCATTTT.

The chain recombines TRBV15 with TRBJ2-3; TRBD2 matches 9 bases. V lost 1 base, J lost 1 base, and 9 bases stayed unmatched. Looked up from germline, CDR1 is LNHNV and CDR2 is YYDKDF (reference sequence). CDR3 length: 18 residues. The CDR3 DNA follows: TGTGCCACCAGCAGAGGAAGGCTAGCGGGGCGCGGCACAGATACGCAGTATTTT. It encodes CATSRGRLAGRGTDTQYF.

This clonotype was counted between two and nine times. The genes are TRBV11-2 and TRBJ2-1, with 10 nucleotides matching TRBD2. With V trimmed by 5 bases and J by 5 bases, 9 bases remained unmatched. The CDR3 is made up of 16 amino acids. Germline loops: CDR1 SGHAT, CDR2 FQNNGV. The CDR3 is CASSLGGTSVDNEQFF. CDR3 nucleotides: TGTGCCAGCAGCCTGGGCGGGACTAGCGTCGACAATGAGCAGTTCTTC.

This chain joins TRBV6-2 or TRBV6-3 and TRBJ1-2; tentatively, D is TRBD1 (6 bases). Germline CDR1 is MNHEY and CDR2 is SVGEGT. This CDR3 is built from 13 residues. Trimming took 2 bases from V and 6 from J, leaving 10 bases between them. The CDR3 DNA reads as TGTGCCAGCAGTTACGGGGGGCGGAATGGCTACACCTTC. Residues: CASSYGGRNGYTF.